Reported below is one T cell receptor (beta chain). There are a few counts of this clonotype. The antigen it binds to is not known. Mismatch with germline at one junction end may stem from a read error. This specimen comes from a study of blood T cells in healthy people across ages (dated by TCRdb to between 2015 and 2017). Some background on the complete study: In model experiments, roughly one uniquely barcoded TCR beta cDNA molecule per two T cells was captured by template switching. Using deep sequencing normalized with unique cDNA molecular identifiers, the study measured how TCR beta repertoire diversity changes with age. Four age groups were formed from the donors: young (average about 15 years), middle-aged (around 39), aged (roughly 58) and long-lived (less than 85). The study analyzed two additional independent replicas of 1 million unique cDNA reads from the same blood draw for two donors, one aged 18 to 30 and one aged 80 or older. Paper-wide results and their limitations: Compared with the aged group, more naive CD4+ T cells, fewer expanded clones and increased TCR diversity were shown by the long-lived group, suggesting age selection. Estimates of total diversity from one million sequenced T cells were regarded as lower bounds and underestimates. Observed TCR beta diversity correlated strongly with the percentage of naive T cells measured by flow cytometry. Because profiling used bulk unsorted PBMCs, naive and antigen-experienced compartments could not be compared conclusively. Donor CMV infection status was unknown, potentially confounding age-related changes in expanded clonotypes. Observed TCR beta diversity per million T cells fell roughly linearly with age, and a significant reduction was already apparent by age about 38.

Systemically healthy Caucasian individuals from Russia, about 38 in total and aged 6 to 90 years, were included as donors. Each donor gave about 9.7 milliliters of peripheral blood, drawn into EDTA-treated Vacutainer tubes. Ficoll-Paque density-gradient centrifugation was used to isolate PBMCs, with at least 6 million per sample. Total RNA was extracted from PBMCs with Trizol reagent, with at least 5 micrograms obtained per sample. Naive CD45RAhigh/CD27high T cell percentages were measured by flow cytometry on a PBMC aliquot from every donor. To prepare the library, 5' RACE was applied. Instrument on record: Illumina HiSeq 2500. A second roughly 6 to 12 cycle PCR used a sample-barcoded 5' primer and a J-beta primer mix. Each TCR beta cDNA molecule received a unique molecular identifier from a template-switch 5' adaptor carrying 12 random nucleotides. At least 2.5 million CDR3-containing paired-end reads were obtained from each sample. The Mint cDNA synthesis kit, primed by a TRBC-specific oligonucleotide, was used to synthesize first-strand cDNA from all RNA. After uracil-DNA glycosylase treatment, a first 18-cycle PCR used universal primers M1SS and BC2_uni_R on all cDNA. The paper's processing steps were these. Each sample was normalized by randomly selecting 1 million high-quality reads, each carrying a distinct molecular identifier. Reads with shared molecular identifiers were discarded instead of being binned into consensus sequences. MiTCR, set to a Q25 quality threshold and the strictest error-elimination algorithm, was used for CDR3 identification, clonotype clustering and error correction. A nonparametric unseen species model using Euler transformation provided a lower-bound estimate of total TCR beta diversity. TCRdb reanalyzed the raw reads on its own, using fastp at Q25 for trimming and MiXCR for clone calling, and kept in-frame beta chains. For every CDR3 protein sequence, its rows merge into one entry that carries the most common genes and DNA. These V and J calls derive from TCRdb rather than the authors' analysis. This sample gives about 1 million distinct CDR3 sequences in total; around 25% of them show up just once. Together, the top ten hold around 0.7% of the sample.

As encoded in the germline V gene, CDR1 is SGDLS while CDR2 is YYNGEE. The CDR3 goes from the cysteine to the phenylalanine over 11 residues. The kept DNA is CDR3 alone, 33 bases in frame from the first base. The sample also formed part of further work on T cells of mothers and their children. Reported in the second study: Nine systemically healthy Caucasian individuals served as donors, namely three mothers together with their six children. cDNA synthesis consumed the entire amount of extracted RNA, loaded at around 1.4 ug RNA in each 15 ul reaction. Sample barcodes and 2-4 random nucleotides were added via the M1S primer in the second PCR. More than 8 million TCR beta CDR3 reads were obtained from each mother, and roughly 3.1 million reads were obtained from each child. Thymic selection similarly shapes TCR recombination output in related and unrelated pairs, with minor effect from inherited differences. Related mother-child pairs always showed normalized repertoire overlap that was slightly higher than in unrelated mother-child pairs, though the difference was never significant. Persistent microchimeric T cell clones were not detected, at a sensitivity of roughly 100 clones per million clonotypes. Deep NGS was used in the study to compare the TCR beta repertoires of mothers and children and to look for features that separate related mother-child pairs from unrelated individuals. The mean age was around 40 +/- 4 years for the mothers and approximately 11 +/- 4 years for the children. After adapters were ligated using NEBNext reagents, the libraries underwent 100+100 nt paired-end sequencing on an Illumina HiSeq 2000. To prevent cross-contamination, the mother and child libraries were prepared one month apart and sequenced in separate runs. Between roughly 500,000 and 2,300,000 distinct TCR beta clonotypes were identified per donor. Naive TCR beta clonotypes were estimated from low-frequency clonotypes matched to each donor's FACS-determined naive share, without sorting.

The sequence derives from a girl aged 2 to 10 in good health. The rearranged segments are TRBV9 and TRBJ1-2; no confident D gene assignment can be made. The sequenced sample was blood. The nucleotides read TGTGCCAGCAGCGGGCAAGATGGCTGCACCTTC. This sequence encodes CASSGQDGCTF.